This T cell receptor beta chain is from a study of early T cells in non-severe SARS-CoV-2 infection. Overall study context: Sequencing of bulk RNA from unsorted whole blood was done, without chain pairing. Points from the study as a whole: VDJdb-based annotation leaned toward anti-spike CD8 responses and missed private and CD4 specificities.

V shed 3 bases and J 0 bases; nucleotides not matched to a gene: 10. CDR3 length equals 17 residues. Looked up from germline, CDR1 is KGHSH and CDR2 is LQKENI. This clonotype was observed many times. The target antigen is unknown. Individual cDNA molecules received unique molecular identifiers during library preparation. TCRdb fed the 5' RACE reads into MiXCR, producing one record per CDR3 protein. The data contain about 42,000 distinct CDR3 sequences, less than 6.5% of them singletons. The TCR sequence derives from an adult who was a healthcare worker with PCR-confirmed SARS-CoV-2 infection or an uninfected control (not recorded which). The rearrangement links TRBV18 to TRBJ1-1; 7 bases align to TRBD1. This specimen consisted of whole blood, obtained at baseline. CDR3 sequence reads: CASSPLTVGQMNTEAFF. The CDR3 nucleotides read TGTGCCAGCTCACCGTTGACCGTGGGACAGATGAACACTGAAGCTTTCTTT.